The 25 T cell receptor beta chains below were found in one sample sequenced in a study of PD-L1 blockade in urothelial cancer. Method: immunoSEQ multiplex PCR; TCRdb's copy keeps in-frame clones and lacks some. The table records roughly 120,000 clones, about 89% of them present only once. The time point denotes: peripheral blood 6 weeks after treatment start. Source: PBMCs, taken around atezolizumab (anti-PD-L1) treatment. These receptor sequences come from a man in his 60s with urothelial cancer.

The V call is TRBV10-2, the J call TRBJ2-3; 7 bases agree with TRBD1. From germline, CDR1 is WSHSY and CDR2 SAAADI. V was clipped by 6 bases and J by 1 base; unmatched bases: 7. The CDR3 runs 15 residues. CDR3 DNA: TGCGCCAGCAGAGACCGGGACAGCGGCACAGATACGCAGTATTTT. Translating gives CASRDRDSGTDTQYF.

The gene calls are TRBV11-3 and TRBJ2-3, with D perhaps TRBD2 (5 bases). Germline values: CDR1 SGHNT, CDR2 YENEEA. Trimming shortened V by 5 bases and J by 2 bases, and 11 bases separated the two germline ends. The CDR3 has 14 amino acids. CDR3: CASSPTRSTDTQYF. The CDR3 coding sequence is TGTGCCAGCAGCCCTACTAGATCCACAGATACGCAGTATTTT.

The chain has TRBV18 and TRBJ2-7; 7 positions agree with TRBD1. The CDR3 spans 20 residues. Germline CDR1 and CDR2: KGHSH and LQKENI. Germline trimming cut 3 bases from V and 2 bases from J; bases unmatched to any gene: 22. Written as DNA, the CDR3 is TGTGCCAGCTCACCTGATGGGACAGAGGACACGAGCGGACTGGCCTACGAGCAGTACTTC. Translated: CASSPDGTEDTSGLAYEQYF.

The CDR3 protein is CASSTRQGAGELFF. Written as DNA, the CDR3 is TGTGCCAGCAGCACCAGGCAGGGGGCCGGGGAGCTGTTTTTT. The V gene is TRBV7-3, the J gene TRBJ2-2; 7 positions match TRBD1. Germline trimming cut 5 bases from V and 6 bases from J; bases unmatched to any gene: 6. This CDR3 comprises 14 residues. CDR1 is SGHTA, CDR2 FQGTGA, per germline.

This clone was seen a single time. V usage is TRBV29-1 and J usage is TRBJ2-7, with TRBD1 as a possible D gene (6 bases). CDR1 is SQVTM and CDR2 is ANQGSEA in the germline V gene. The CDR3 length is 16 residues. V was clipped by 4 bases and J by 1 base, with 20 bases between them. CDR3 amino acids: CSVGVTGTNGSYEQYF. Here the CDR3 DNA reads TGCAGCGTTGGAGTAACAGGGACGAATGGATCCTACGAGCAGTACTTC.

This rearrangement joins TRBV5-1 to TRBJ1-1; the D is unclear. V dropped 4 bases and J dropped 7 bases, with 17 bases sitting between them. The CDR3 extends over 14 amino acids. Germline V gene data show CDR1 as SGHRS and CDR2 as YFSETQ. CDR3 amino acids: CASSGSNGVNEAFF. Written as DNA, the CDR3 is TGCGCCAGCAGCGGGAGTAACGGAGTGAATGAAGCTTTCTTT.

The genes are TRBV7-3 and TRBJ2-2; 12 positions match TRBD2. Germline CDR1 and CDR2: SGHTA and FQGTGA. This CDR3 is 16 amino acids long. The J segment lost 4 bases and the V segment lost 4 bases, leaving 4 bases of the junction unmatched. The CDR3 coding sequence is TGTGCCAGCAGCTCACGGACTAGCGGGACCACCGGGGAGCTGTTTTTT. Translated: CASSSRTSGTTGELFF.

This clone has a handful of counts. The gene calls are TRBV19 and TRBJ1-5, with no clear D. The germline V gene has CDR1 LNHDA and CDR2 SQIVND (reference sequence). The CDR3 runs to 12 residues. The V gene lost 7 bases and the J gene lost 2 bases, with 6 bases spanning the gap. CDR3 loop: CASNTGNQPQHF. The CDR3 DNA follows: TGTGCCAGTAATACGGGCAATCAGCCCCAGCATTTT.

This clone is a singleton in its sample. V is TRBV2 and J is TRBJ1-1; a possible D gene is TRBD1 (6 bases). V was cut by 7 bases and J by 5 bases, with 20 bases left in between. Germline V gene data show CDR1 as SNHLY and CDR2 as FYNNEI. This CDR3 contains 15 residues. CDR3 region: CASIPGEQRRTEAFF. The CDR3 DNA reads TGTGCCAGCATCCCAGGGGAACAGCGAAGGACTGAAGCTTTCTTT.

This chain links TRBV28 with TRBJ2-2, with 11 bases lining up with TRBD1. Germline lookup yields CDR1 MDHEN and CDR2 SYDVKM. The trim removed 6 bases at V and 4 bases at J, leaving 4 bases unmatched. The CDR3 sequence is 15 residues long. The CDR3 loop reads CASSPGQGGTGELFF. The CDR3 nucleotides are TGTGCCAGCAGCCCGGGACAGGGGGGCACCGGGGAGCTGTTTTTT.

The chain uses TRBV29-1 and TRBJ2-1, with 10 bases matching TRBD1. This CDR3 has 13 amino acids. The trim removed 6 bases at V and 11 bases at J, leaving 10 bases unmatched. Germline V gives CDR1 SQVTM, CDR2 ANQGSEA. The CDR3 DNA is TGCAGCGTCGGTTCGACAGGGGGCGAGAAGCAGTTCTTC. Encoded protein: CSVGSTGGEKQFF.

The gene calls are TRBV4-3 and TRBJ1-2, with 9 bases aligning to TRBD1. Germline V gene data show CDR1 as LGHNA and CDR2 as YSLEER. Losses at the gene ends were 0 bases for V and 4 bases for J; bases not matched to a gene: 9. The CDR3 spans 17 residues. The CDR3 coding sequence is TGCGCCAGCAGCCAAGATGGCCCGGGGACAGGGACCTATGGCTACACCTTC. This gives the protein CASSQDGPGTGTYGYTF.

V and J are TRBV28 and TRBJ2-7; 7 bases align to TRBD1. The V and J ends lost 5 bases and 3 bases, in that order; junction bases with no gene match: 16. Germline CDR1 MDHEN, CDR2 SYDVKM. This CDR3 has 17 amino acids. CDR3 bases: TGTGCCAGCAGTCGACCGTTGGTAGGACAGGAAAACTACGAGCAGTACTTC. Amino acids: CASSRPLVGQENYEQYF.

The chain carries TRBV9 and TRBJ2-1; 7 bases are shared with TRBD2. The CDR3 is made up of 16 amino acids. With 0 bases clipped from V and 0 bases from J, the junction kept 3 bases outside the gene matches. The germline V gene encodes CDR1 SGDLS and CDR2 YYNGEE. DNA for the CDR3: TGTGCCAGCAGCGTAGGGGGGGGGAGCTCCTACAATGAGCAGTTCTTC. This encodes CASSVGGGSSYNEQFF.

The V call is TRBV19, the J call TRBJ2-2; D ambiguous. The germline V and J ends were trimmed by 8 bases and 4 bases, with 8 bases remaining between them. The germline V gene has CDR1 LNHDA and CDR2 SQIVND (reference sequence). The CDR3 sequence is 12 residues long. The chain's CDR3 is CASYGATGELFF. For the CDR3, the DNA is TGTGCCAGTTATGGAGCCACCGGGGAGCTGTTTTTT.

J is TRBJ1-5 and V is TRBV30; unclear D gene. V lost 1 base and J lost 3, with 7 bases in between. From germline, CDR1 is GTSNPN and CDR2 SVGIG (reference sequence). The CDR3 runs 13 residues. CDR3 residues: CAWSGSHNQPQHF. CDR3 coding DNA: TGTGCCTGGAGTGGGAGTCACAATCAGCCCCAGCATTTT.

V usage is TRBV19 and J usage is TRBJ2-2; D is perhaps TRBD2 (6 bases). CDR1 and CDR2 (germline): LNHDA, SQIVND (reference sequence). Trimming removed 1 base from V and 4 bases from J, with 16 bases in between. The CDR3 covers 17 residues. The CDR3 protein is CASSIVHTSLGTGELFF. In DNA form, the CDR3 reads TGTGCCAGTAGTATAGTTCATACTAGCCTCGGCACCGGGGAGCTGTTTTTT.

The J gene is TRBJ2-5, the V gene TRBV7-2; D is possibly TRBD1 (5 bases). Germline lookup yields CDR1 SGHTA and CDR2 FQGNSA. The CDR3 totals 15 residues. Trimming took 1 base from V and 5 from J, leaving 14 bases between them. This chain's CDR3 is CASSLVTGPGETQYF. DNA for the CDR3: TGTGCCAGCAGCTTAGTAACAGGCCCAGGGGAGACCCAGTACTTC.

V and J are TRBV7-9 and TRBJ1-2; the D is unclear. In germline, CDR1 is SEHNR, CDR2 FQNEAQ (reference sequence). V dropped 5 bases and J dropped 8 bases, with 21 bases sitting between them. The CDR3 consists of 15 residues. Written as DNA, the CDR3 is TGTGCCAGCAGCCCTTCCGGCGGTTCAGGAGGCGGCTACACCTTC. Amino acid sequence: CASSPSGGSGGGYTF. Supplemented by reference TRBV7-9 and TRBJ1-2, the full variable domain reads DTGVSQNPRHKITKRGQNVTFRCDPISEHNRLYWYRQTLGQGPEFLTYFQNEAQLEKSRLLSDRFSAERPKGSFSTLEIQRTEQGDSAMYLCASSPSGGSGGGYTFGSGTRLTVV.

This chain uses TRBV6-5 with TRBJ1-4, with TRBD1 identical over 7 bases. Germline-derived CDR1 and CDR2 are MNHEY and SVGAGI. The CDR3 covers 14 residues. V shed 5 bases, J shed 5 bases, and the junction held 5 bases outside the gene matches. The CDR3 loop reads CASSTLDRNEKLFF. The CDR3 bases are TGTGCCAGCAGTACCTTGGACAGGAATGAAAAACTGTTTTTT.

The rearrangement links TRBV15 to TRBJ2-3, with 12 bases matching TRBD2. This CDR3 has 16 residues. The junction had 7 bases not matched to a gene; V was cut back by 3 bases and J by 6 bases. Germline CDR1 reads LNHNV; CDR2 reads YYDKDF (reference sequence). The CDR3 loop is CATSSGLAGSMDTQYF. The DNA for the CDR3 is TGTGCCACCAGCAGCGGACTAGCGGGGTCTATGGATACGCAGTATTTT.

This chain connects TRBV9 to TRBJ2-1; D is uncertain. The CDR3 totals 17 residues. The germline V gene encodes CDR1 SGDLS and CDR2 YYNGEE. The V and J ends lost 0 bases and 6 bases respectively, with 19 bases between them. This chain's CDR3 is CASSVETHILHPNEQFF. In DNA form, the CDR3 reads TGTGCCAGCAGCGTAGAAACCCACATACTACATCCCAATGAGCAGTTCTTC.

This clone has only a few counts. The V call is TRBV9, the J call TRBJ2-3; 8 nucleotides line up with TRBD2. The germline V gene has CDR1 SGDLS and CDR2 YYNGEE. V lost 2 bases and J lost 1; bases outside the gene matches: 9. This CDR3 comprises 17 residues. DNA of the CDR3: TGTGCCAGCAGCGTTCTAGAGCGGGAGTGGGGCACAGATACGCAGTATTTT. It specifies CASSVLEREWGTDTQYF.

The sample holds a few counts of this clone. The chain employs TRBV5-4 and TRBJ2-3, with 10 bases aligning to TRBD2. V shed 5 bases and J 2 bases; nucleotides not matched to a gene: 11. Germline CDR1 and CDR2: SGHNT and YYREEE (reference sequence). The CDR3 spans 17 residues. In DNA form, the CDR3 reads TGTGCCAGCAGTTACCTAAAGCGGGGGGGAGACACAGATACGCAGTATTTT. Translation gives CASSYLKRGGDTDTQYF.

The V call is TRBV5-4, the J call TRBJ2-1, with 7 bases matching TRBD2. CDR1 is SGHNT, CDR2 YYREEE, per germline (reference sequence). V shed 2 bases, J shed 7 bases, and the junction held 21 bases outside the gene matches. This CDR3 is 19 amino acids long. CDR3 amino acids: CASSFGVTSTGLSRNEQFF. The CDR3 DNA follows: TGTGCCAGCAGCTTTGGGGTGACCTCAACGGGACTATCTAGGAATGAGCAGTTCTTC.